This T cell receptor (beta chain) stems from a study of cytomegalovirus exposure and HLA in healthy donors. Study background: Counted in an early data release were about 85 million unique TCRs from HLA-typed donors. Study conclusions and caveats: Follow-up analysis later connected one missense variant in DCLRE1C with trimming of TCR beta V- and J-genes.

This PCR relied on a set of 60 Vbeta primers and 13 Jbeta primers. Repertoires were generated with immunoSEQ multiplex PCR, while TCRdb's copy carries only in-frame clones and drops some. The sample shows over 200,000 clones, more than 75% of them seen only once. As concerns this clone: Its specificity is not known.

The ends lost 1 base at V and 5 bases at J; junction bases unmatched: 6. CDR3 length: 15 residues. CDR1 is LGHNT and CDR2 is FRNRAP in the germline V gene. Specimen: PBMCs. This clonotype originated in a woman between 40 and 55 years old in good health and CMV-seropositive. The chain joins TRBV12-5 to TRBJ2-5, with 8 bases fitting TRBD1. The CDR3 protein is CASGLGSGGLETQYF. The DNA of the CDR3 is TGTGCTAGTGGTTTGGGGTCAGGGGGCTTGGAGACCCAGTACTTC.